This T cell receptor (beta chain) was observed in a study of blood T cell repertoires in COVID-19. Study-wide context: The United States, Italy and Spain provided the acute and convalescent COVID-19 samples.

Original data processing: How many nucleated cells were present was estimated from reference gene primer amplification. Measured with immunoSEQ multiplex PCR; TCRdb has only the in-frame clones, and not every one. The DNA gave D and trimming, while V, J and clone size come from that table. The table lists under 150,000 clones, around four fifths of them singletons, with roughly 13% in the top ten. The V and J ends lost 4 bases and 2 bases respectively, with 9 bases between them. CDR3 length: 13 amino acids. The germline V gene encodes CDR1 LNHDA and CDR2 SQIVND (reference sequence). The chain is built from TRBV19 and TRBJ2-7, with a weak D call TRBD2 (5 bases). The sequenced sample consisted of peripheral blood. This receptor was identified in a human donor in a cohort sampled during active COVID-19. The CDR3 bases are TGTGCCAGTAGTAAGGACTTTGCCTACGAGCAGTACTTC. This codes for CASSKDFAYEQYF.